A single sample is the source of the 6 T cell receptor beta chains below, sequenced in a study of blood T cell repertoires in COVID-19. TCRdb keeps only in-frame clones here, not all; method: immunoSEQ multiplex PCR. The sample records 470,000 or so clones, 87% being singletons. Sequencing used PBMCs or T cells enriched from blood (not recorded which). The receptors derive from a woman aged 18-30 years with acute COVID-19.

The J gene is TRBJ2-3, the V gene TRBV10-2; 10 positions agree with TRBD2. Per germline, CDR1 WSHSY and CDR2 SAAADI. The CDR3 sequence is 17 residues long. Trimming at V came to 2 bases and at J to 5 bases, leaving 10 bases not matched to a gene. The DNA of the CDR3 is TGCGCCAGCAGTGAGACGCGAGCGGGGGGGCGGAAAGATACGCAGTATTTT. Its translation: CASSETRAGGRKDTQYF.

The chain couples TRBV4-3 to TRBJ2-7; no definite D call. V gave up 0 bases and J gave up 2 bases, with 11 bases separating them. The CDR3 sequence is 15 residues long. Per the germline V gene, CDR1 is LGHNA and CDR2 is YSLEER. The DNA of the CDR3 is TGCGCCAGCAGCCAAGATATAGCCACCACCTACGAGCAGTACTTC. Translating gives CASSQDIATTYEQYF.

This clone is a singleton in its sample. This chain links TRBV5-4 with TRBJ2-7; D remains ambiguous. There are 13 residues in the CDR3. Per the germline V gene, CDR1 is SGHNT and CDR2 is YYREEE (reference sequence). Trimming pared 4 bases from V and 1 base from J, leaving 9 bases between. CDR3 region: CASSIGVSYEQYF. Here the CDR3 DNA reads TGTGCCAGCAGCATCGGAGTATCCTACGAGCAGTACTTC.

The chain's CDR3 is CASSLAPTRSYNEQFF. The CDR3 coding sequence is TGTGCCAGCAGCTTAGCTCCCACGCGGTCCTACAATGAGCAGTTCTTC. V and J are TRBV7-8 and TRBJ2-1; no clear D. Trimming shortened V by 0 bases and J by 1 base, and 10 bases separated the two germline ends. Looked up from germline, CDR1 is SGHVS and CDR2 is FQNEAQ. The CDR3 consists of 16 residues.

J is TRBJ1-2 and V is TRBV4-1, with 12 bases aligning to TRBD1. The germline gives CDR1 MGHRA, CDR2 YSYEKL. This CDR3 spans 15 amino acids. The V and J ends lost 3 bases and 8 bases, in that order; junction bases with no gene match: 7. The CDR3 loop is CASSQPTGTGGGYTF. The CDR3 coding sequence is TGCGCCAGCAGCCAGCCTACCGGGACAGGGGGCGGCTACACCTTC.

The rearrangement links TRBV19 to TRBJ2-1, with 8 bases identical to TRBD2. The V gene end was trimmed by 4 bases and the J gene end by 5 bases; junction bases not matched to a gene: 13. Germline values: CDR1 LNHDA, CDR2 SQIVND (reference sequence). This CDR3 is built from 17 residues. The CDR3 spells CASSKDSGVAGDNEQFF. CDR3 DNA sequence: TGTGCCAGTAGTAAAGATAGCGGGGTCGCCGGGGACAATGAGCAGTTCTTC.